This T cell receptor (beta chain) was captured in a study of OX40 agonist ivuxolimab in advanced cancers. Study at large: The drug used for patients, ivuxolimab, was an agonistic anti-OX40 (CD134) antibody. Overall study results and limits: Partial responders receiving 0.1-3.0 mg/kg showed among the lowest clonal expansion. On average, CD8+ T cells had more expanded clones than CD4+.

Profiling relied on immunoSEQ multiplex PCR, and the TCRdb table lists in-frame clones only, not all of them. This sample has approximately 70,000 clones, with 82% found just once. Note on this clone: Its specificity is not known.

The V gene lost 6 bases and the J gene lost 1 base, with 12 bases spanning the gap. The CDR3 consists of 15 residues. Per germline, CDR1 MNHEY and CDR2 SMNVEV (reference sequence). V usage is TRBV27 and J usage is TRBJ2-2; D possibly corresponds to TRBD1 (5 bases). The sample here was CD4+ or CD8+ T cells sorted from blood, taken in a trial of the OX40 agonist ivuxolimab. The clonotype comes from an adult with an advanced solid tumor such as melanoma, head and neck, liver or kidney cancer. This CDR3 reads CASRILGRNTGELFF. The CDR3, as DNA: TGTGCCAGCAGAATCCTGGGGCGGAACACCGGGGAGCTGTTTTTT.